This section outlines one T cell receptor beta chain sequence together with its context. The antigen remains unidentified. Vbeta (60) and Jbeta (13) primers were used in the PCR. The protocol was immunoSEQ multiplex PCR, while the TCRdb copy is restricted to in-frame clones and leaves out a portion. The table includes 150,000 to 200,000 clones, 80% to 85% detected once. The source of the sample is a study of cytomegalovirus exposure and HLA in healthy donors. Study at large: Among the roughly 400 genotyped donors, 65% to 90% were placed in the Caucasian-associated ancestry cluster. Study outcomes and limitations: Likely technical artifact: a cluster of highly shared sequence variants. Later on, a genetic analysis was performed. It linked a missense variant in DCLRE1C with V- and J-gene trimming of TCR beta. The productive fraction for most TCR beta V segments was about 90% or about 30% in an earlier analysis.

Losses at the gene ends were 6 bases for V and 4 bases for J; bases not matched to a gene: 6. The germline V gene encodes CDR1 MNHEY and CDR2 SVGAGI. The CDR3 has 15 residues. The source is a woman in her forties or fifties in good health and CMV-seropositive. The chain combines TRBV6-5 with TRBJ2-6; TRBD1 aligns across 7 bases. The sequencing sample was made of PBMCs. The CDR3, as DNA: TGTGCCAGCAGACGACAGGGTGGGGGGGCCAACGTCCTGACTTTC. Its protein product is CASRRQGGGANVLTF.